The present TCR beta chain was sequenced within a study of cytomegalovirus exposure and HLA in healthy donors. Study-level findings and limits: It is likely that the observed cluster of highly shared sequence variants was a sequencing artifact.

PCR involved 60 Vbeta and 13 Jbeta primers. The authors' processing: Per a later analysis, the number of unique TCR beta chains was roughly 80 million, of which about 11 million were shared. TCRdb's table, derived via immunoSEQ multiplex PCR, lists solely in-frame clones and lacks some. V and J calls and clone size are given by that table; D and trimming were obtained from the DNA. Of 120,000 or so clones in the sample, approximately 82% are singletons; the top ten hold 20%. This clone came up a few times. What it recognizes is unknown. Between the trimmed V and J ends, which lost 3 bases and 7 bases, there was a span of 9 bases. Germline loops: CDR1 MNHNS, CDR2 SASEGT. CDR3 length equals 13 residues.

The clonotype was recovered from a man aged 18-30 years in good health and CMV-seropositive. Sequencing input: PBMCs. V usage is TRBV6-1 and J usage is TRBJ1-4, with D perhaps matching TRBD1 (5 bases). The CDR3 DNA is TGTGCCAGCAGTGACAGGGAATTTGAAAAACTGTTTTTT. It specifies CASSDREFEKLFF.